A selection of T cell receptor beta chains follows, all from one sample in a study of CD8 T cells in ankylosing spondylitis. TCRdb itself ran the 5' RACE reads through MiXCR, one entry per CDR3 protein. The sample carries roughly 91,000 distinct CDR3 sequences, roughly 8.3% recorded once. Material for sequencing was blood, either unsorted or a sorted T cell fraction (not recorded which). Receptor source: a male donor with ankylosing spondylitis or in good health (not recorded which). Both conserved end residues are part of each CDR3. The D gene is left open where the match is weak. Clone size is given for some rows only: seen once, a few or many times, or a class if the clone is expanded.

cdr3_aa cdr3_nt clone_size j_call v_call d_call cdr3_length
CASSFGGASSYNEQFF TGTGCCAGCAGCTTCGGGGGAGCCAGCTCCTACAATGAGCAGTTCTTC many TRBJ2-1 TRBV7-2 - 16
CASSKTGWSNQPQHF TGCGCCAGCAGCAAGACAGGGTGGAGCAATCAGCCCCAGCATTTT many TRBJ1-5 TRBV4-1 TRBD1 15
CASSFDRASGNTIYF TGTGCCAGCAGTTTCGACAGGGCCTCTGGAAACACCATATATTTT many TRBJ1-3 TRBV6-5 TRBD1 15
CATQEDSYNEQFF TGTGCCACCCAGGAGGACTCCTACAATGAGCAGTTCTTC many TRBJ2-1 TRBV24-1 - 13
CATSFFGAGGPPYEQYF TGTGCCACCAGCTTCTTCGGGGCGGGGGGTCCCCCCTACGAGCAGTACTTC many TRBJ2-7 TRBV15 TRBD2 17
CASRIVDEQYF TGTGCCAGCAGGATTGTCGACGAGCAGTACTTC - TRBJ2-7 TRBV6-2/TRBV6-3 - 11
CSAPAGARAETQYF TGCAGTGCGCCAGCGGGGGCCCGGGCGGAGACCCAGTACTTC many TRBJ2-5 TRBV20-1 TRBD2 14
CSATGGQAYGYTF TGCAGTGCGACGGGAGGACAGGCCTATGGCTACACCTTC many TRBJ1-2 TRBV20-1 TRBD1 13
CVSSLKRTFGSYEQYF TGTGTCAGCAGCTTAAAAAGAACGTTCGGGAGCTACGAGCAGTACTTC - TRBJ2-7 TRBV14 - 16
CSAIRDGNYGYTF TGCAGTGCTATCAGGGATGGAAACTATGGCTACACCTTC - TRBJ1-2 TRBV20-1 - 13
CASSHGGQGAKEQYF TGTGCCAGCAGTCACGGGGGACAGGGGGCAAAGGAGCAGTACTTC - TRBJ2-7 TRBV6-2/TRBV6-3 TRBD1 15
CSAPHQGGNEKLFF TGCAGTGCCCCCCACCAGGGAGGTAATGAAAAACTGTTTTTT many TRBJ1-4 TRBV20-1 - 14
CASNPQPQHF TGTGCCAGCAATCCTCAGCCCCAGCATTTT many TRBJ1-5 TRBV12-3/TRBV12-4 - 10
CASSRGFSAGPQHF TGTGCCAGCAGCCGCGGATTTTCCGCGGGGCCCCAGCATTTT many TRBJ1-5 TRBV6-2/TRBV6-3 - 14
CASSVGLAGPYEQYF TGTGCCAGCAGCGTGGGACTAGCGGGCCCCTACGAGCAGTACTTC - TRBJ2-7 TRBV11-2 TRBD2 15
CASSQDRETGSSYEQYF TGTGCCAGCAGCCAAGATAGAGAGACAGGTTCCTCCTACGAGCAGTACTTC many TRBJ2-7 TRBV4-2 - 17
CASSFGLTDTQYF TGTGCCAGTAGTTTCGGGCTGACAGATACGCAGTATTTT - TRBJ2-3 TRBV19 - 13
CASSQAWTGTYEQYF TGCGCCAGCAGCCAAGCGTGGACAGGGACCTACGAGCAGTACTTC many TRBJ2-7 TRBV4-3 TRBD1 15
CSSVRGEAGYTF TGCAGCTCCGTCCGGGGAGAGGCGGGCTACACCTTC - TRBJ1-2 TRBV29-1 - 12
CASSQDRADKNIQYF TGTGCCAGCAGCCAAGACAGGGCAGACAAAAACATTCAGTACTTC many TRBJ2-4 TRBV4-2 - 15
CASSIQNSNYGYTF TGTGCCAGTAGTATTCAGAATTCTAACTATGGCTACACCTTC many TRBJ1-2 TRBV19 - 14
CASSVELAGESSYNEQFF TGTGCCAGCAGCGTAGAACTAGCGGGGGAGAGCTCCTACAATGAGCAGTTCTTC - TRBJ2-1 TRBV9 TRBD2 18
CASSLLRELQETQYF TGTGCCAGCAGCTTACTGCGGGAGCTCCAAGAGACCCAGTACTTC - TRBJ2-5 TRBV7-8 TRBD2 15
CASSDGTSRYNEQFF TGTGCCAGCAGTGACGGGACTAGCCGTTACAATGAGCAGTTCTTC many TRBJ2-1 TRBV6-4 TRBD2 15
CASSLGRRANSPLHF TGTGCCAGCAGCTTGGGCAGGAGGGCTAATTCACCCCTCCACTTT few TRBJ1-6 TRBV5-6 - 15
CASSLAEGNEQYF TGCGCCAGCAGCTTGGCCGAGGGAAACGAGCAGTACTTC many TRBJ2-7 TRBV5-1 - 13
CASSLVSGPPDTQYF TGTGCCAGCAGCTTGGTGTCGGGGCCCCCAGATACGCAGTATTTT - TRBJ2-3 TRBV5-5 - 15
CASSVASVRADTQYF TGTGCCAGCAGCGTGGCTAGCGTACGCGCAGATACGCAGTATTTT many TRBJ2-3 TRBV9 - 15
CASSLGRTGANVLTF TGTGCCAGCAGCTTAGGACGGACTGGGGCCAACGTCCTGACTTTC once TRBJ2-6 TRBV7-6 - 15
CASSPTAGVDTQYF TGTGCCAGCTCACCGACCGCCGGGGTAGATACGCAGTATTTT many TRBJ2-3 TRBV18 - 14
CASSAVKNSNQPQHF TGTGCCAGCAGCGCCGTGAAAAATAGCAATCAGCCCCAGCATTTT many TRBJ1-5 TRBV6-1 - 15
CSVEDWQGEAGELFF TGCAGCGTTGAAGATTGGCAGGGCGAGGCCGGGGAGCTGTTTTTT many TRBJ2-2 TRBV29-1 - 15
CASSLAGSPRGGIF TGTGCCAGCAGCTTAGCGGGGTCCCCTCGTGGTGGGATCTTC - TRBJ2-1 TRBV7-9 - 14
CASSHQASEAKNIQYF TGCGCCAGCAGCCACCAGGCTAGCGAGGCCAAAAACATTCAGTACTTC many TRBJ2-4 TRBV4-3 - 16
CASSGTGANYGYTF TGTGCCAGCTCGGGGACAGGAGCTAACTATGGCTACACCTTC many TRBJ1-2 TRBV18 TRBD1 14
CASSLELASTDTQYF TGTGCCAGCAGTTTAGAGTTGGCGAGCACAGATACGCAGTATTTT many TRBJ2-3 TRBV12-3/TRBV12-4 - 15
CASSLLAGPNEQFF TGTGCCAGCAGTCTCCTAGCGGGGCCTAATGAGCAGTTCTTC few TRBJ2-1 TRBV2 TRBD2 14
CASSLRGRGPAYEQYF TGTGCCAGCAGCTTACGCGGACGGGGACCTGCGTACGAGCAGTACTTC many TRBJ2-7 TRBV7-3 - 16
CASSYGAGGPADEQFF TGTGCCAGCAGTTACGGAGCGGGGGGGCCGGCTGATGAGCAGTTCTTC many TRBJ2-1 TRBV6-5 TRBD2 16
CATARGPYEQYF TGTGCCACCGCCCGGGGGCCCTACGAGCAGTACTTC - TRBJ2-7 TRBV2 - 12
CASSYLGGSYTF TGTGCCAGCAGTTACCTGGGGGGGAGCTACACCTTC many TRBJ1-2 TRBV6-5 - 12
CASSYRQHGGGYEQYF TGTGCCAGCAGTTACCGACAGCATGGGGGCGGCTACGAGCAGTACTTC - TRBJ2-7 TRBV6-5 - 16
CASSPGGANVLTF TGTGCCAGCAGCCCCGGGGGGGCCAACGTCCTGACTTTC few TRBJ2-6 TRBV7-3 - 13